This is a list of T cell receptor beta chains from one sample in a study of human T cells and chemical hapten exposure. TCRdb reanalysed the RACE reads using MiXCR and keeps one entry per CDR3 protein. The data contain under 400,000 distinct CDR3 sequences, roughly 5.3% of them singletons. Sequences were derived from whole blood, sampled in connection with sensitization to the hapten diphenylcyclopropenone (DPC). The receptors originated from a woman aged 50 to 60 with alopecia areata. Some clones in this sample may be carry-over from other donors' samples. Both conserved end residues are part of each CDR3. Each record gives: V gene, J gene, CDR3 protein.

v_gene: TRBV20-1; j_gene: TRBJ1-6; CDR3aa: CSASPGSSYNSPLHF
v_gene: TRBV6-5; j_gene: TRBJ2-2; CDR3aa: CASSKLGVRNTGELFF
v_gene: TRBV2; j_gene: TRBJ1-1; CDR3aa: CASSDQGNEAFF
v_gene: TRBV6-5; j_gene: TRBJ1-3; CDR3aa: CASSSDRDLYSGNTIYF
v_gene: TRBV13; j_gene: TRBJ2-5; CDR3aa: CASGGGSQETQYF
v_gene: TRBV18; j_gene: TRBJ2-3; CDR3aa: CASSPRVAGAGTDTQYF
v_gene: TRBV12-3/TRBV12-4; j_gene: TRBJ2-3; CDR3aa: CASSPLSREPGDTQYF
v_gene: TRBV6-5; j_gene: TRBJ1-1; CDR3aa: CASSYGGGEAFF
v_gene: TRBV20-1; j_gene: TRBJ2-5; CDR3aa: CSARDRYQETQYF
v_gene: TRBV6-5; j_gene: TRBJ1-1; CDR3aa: CASSYLQGTEAFF
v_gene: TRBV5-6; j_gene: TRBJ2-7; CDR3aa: CASSADRGREQYF
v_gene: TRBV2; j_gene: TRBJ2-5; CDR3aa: CASSPLGFYGETQYF
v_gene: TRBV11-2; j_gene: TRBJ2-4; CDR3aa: CASSPYEANLAKNIQYF
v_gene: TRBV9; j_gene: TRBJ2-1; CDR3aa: CASSPRRLAGTDEQFF
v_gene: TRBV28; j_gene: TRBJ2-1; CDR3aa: CASSLGHNEQFF
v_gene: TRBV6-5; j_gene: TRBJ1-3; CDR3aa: CASSYSNRANTIYF
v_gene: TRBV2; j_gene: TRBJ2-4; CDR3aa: CASSKDRQENIQYF
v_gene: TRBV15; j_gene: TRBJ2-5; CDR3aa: CATSRAPDRVGEETQYF
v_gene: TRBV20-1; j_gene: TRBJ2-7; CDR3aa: CSANPGLAFYEQYF
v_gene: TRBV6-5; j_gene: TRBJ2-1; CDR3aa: CASSLSGTRPRDEQFF
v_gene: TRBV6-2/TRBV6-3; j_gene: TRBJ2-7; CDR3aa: CASRPPGYEQYF
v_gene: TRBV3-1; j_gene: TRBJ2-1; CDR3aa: CASSLYGQDEQFF
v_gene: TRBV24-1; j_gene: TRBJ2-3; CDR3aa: CATSVSGGGTQYF
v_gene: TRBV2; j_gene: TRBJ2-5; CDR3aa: CASSRDRGNPSGQETQYF
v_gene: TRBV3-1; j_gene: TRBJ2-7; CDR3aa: CASSQGPGVSYEQYF
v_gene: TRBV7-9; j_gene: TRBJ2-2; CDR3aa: CASSLLAGITGELFF
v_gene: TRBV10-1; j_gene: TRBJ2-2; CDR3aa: CAGKAGASTGELFF
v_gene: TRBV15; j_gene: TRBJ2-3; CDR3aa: CATSRDLGLATDTQYF
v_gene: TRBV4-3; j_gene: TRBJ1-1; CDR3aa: CASSQGTGVGTEAFF
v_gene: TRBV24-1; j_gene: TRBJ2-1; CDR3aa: CATSDSGTSKNEQFF
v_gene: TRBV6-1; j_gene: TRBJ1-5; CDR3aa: CASSEARLTTQPQHF
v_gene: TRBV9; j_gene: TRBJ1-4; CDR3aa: CASSVGLSGSEKLFF
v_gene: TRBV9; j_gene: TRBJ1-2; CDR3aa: CASSADTHYGYTF
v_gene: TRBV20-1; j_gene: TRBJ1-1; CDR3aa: CSARTGAMNTEAFF
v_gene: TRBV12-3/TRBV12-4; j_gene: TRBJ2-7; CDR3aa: CASSPGQGGSYEQYF
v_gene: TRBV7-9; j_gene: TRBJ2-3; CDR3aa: CASSMSRTIPLTDTQYF
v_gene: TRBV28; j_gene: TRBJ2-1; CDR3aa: CASTTSGSYNEQFF
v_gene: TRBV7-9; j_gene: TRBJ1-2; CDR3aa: CAMLRGEGYTF
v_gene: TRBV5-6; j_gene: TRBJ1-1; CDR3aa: CASSLGQLKAFF
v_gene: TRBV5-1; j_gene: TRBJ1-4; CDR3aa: CASSLDPNGAATNEKLFF
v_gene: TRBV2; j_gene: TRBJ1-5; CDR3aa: CASKEANQPQHF
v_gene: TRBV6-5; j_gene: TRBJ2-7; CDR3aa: CASSYTQGYSYEQYF
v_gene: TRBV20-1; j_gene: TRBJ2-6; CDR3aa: CSARRSWGPGQGAGANVLTF
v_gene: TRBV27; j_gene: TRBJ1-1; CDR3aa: CASSFGGHPNTEAFF
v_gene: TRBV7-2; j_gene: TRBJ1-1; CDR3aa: CASSSAGVDEAFF
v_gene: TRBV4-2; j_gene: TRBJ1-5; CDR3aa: CASSQVVGTVNQPQHF
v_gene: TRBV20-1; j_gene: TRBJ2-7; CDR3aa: CSARASGRPLQYF
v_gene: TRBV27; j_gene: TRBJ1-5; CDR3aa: CASYLNQPQHF
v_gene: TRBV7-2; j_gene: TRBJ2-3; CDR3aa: CASSPGLSSSTDTQYF
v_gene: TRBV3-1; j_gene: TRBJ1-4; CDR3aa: CASSQDPPGQANEKLFF
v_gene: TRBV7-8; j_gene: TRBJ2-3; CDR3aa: CASSWGLRGDTQYF
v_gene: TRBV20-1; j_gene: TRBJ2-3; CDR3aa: CSARDRGGRGLGYF
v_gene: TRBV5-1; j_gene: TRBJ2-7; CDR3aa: CASSISGGITAYEQYF
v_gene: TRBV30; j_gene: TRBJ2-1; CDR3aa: CAWSPPSGSGNEQFF
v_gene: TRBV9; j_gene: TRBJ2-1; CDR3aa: CASSVGSSLSYNEQFF
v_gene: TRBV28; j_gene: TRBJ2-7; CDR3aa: CASKVIFSRTSGSYEQYF
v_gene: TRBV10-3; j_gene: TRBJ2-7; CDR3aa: CAIGCAYEQYF
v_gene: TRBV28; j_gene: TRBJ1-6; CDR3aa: CASSGTGRYNSPLHF
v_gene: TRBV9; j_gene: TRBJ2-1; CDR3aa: CASSVVPTSYNEQFF
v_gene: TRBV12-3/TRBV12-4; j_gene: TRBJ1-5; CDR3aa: CASSRAPTGDQPQHF